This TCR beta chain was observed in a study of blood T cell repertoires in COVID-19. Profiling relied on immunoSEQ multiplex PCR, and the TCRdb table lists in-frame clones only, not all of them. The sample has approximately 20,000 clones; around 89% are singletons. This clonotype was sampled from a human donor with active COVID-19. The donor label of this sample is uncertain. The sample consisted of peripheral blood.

The CDR3 region is CASSLGVAGEYNEQFF. The CDR3 region has the DNA TGTGCCAGCAGCTTAGGCGTAGCGGGAGAGTACAATGAGCAGTTCTTC. The chain is built from TRBV11-3 and TRBJ2-1, with TRBD2 matching 9 bases. Trimming at V came to 1 base and at J to 4 bases, leaving 5 bases not matched to a gene. This CDR3 comprises 16 residues. Germline V gene data show CDR1 as SGHNT and CDR2 as YENEEA. Variable domain in full (rest from reference TRBV11-3 and TRBJ2-1): EAGVVQSPRYKIIEKKQPVAFWCNPISGHNTLYWYLQNLGQGPELLIRYENEEAVDDSQLPKDRFSAERLKGVDSTLKIQPAELGDSAVYLCASSLGVAGEYNEQFFGPGTRLTVL.